The 5 T cell receptor beta chains below come from one sample, sequenced in a study of identical twins. TCRdb used MiXCR to reprocess the 5' RACE reads, holding one entry per CDR3 protein. The sample carries 600,000 to 700,000 distinct CDR3 sequences, 20% to 25% recorded once. This same sample was also part of a study on T cells expressing NK-cell markers.

The sequenced material came from PBMCs. The receptor source for this set is a woman aged 18-29 years in good health.

The chain couples TRBV20-1 to TRBJ1-3; D remains ambiguous. Between the trimmed V and J ends, which lost 5 bases and 0 bases, there was a span of 11 bases. This CDR3 comprises 14 residues. Germline CDR1 reads DFQATT; CDR2 reads SNEGSKA (reference sequence). The CDR3 region has the DNA TGCAGTGCTCGGGAATCTAGCTCTGGAAACACCATATATTTT. Translation: CSARESSSGNTIYF.

This rearrangement joins TRBV12-3 or TRBV12-4 to TRBJ2-1, with D perhaps matching TRBD2 (7 bases). There are 12 residues in the CDR3. V was clipped by 7 bases and J by 13 bases, with 17 bases between them. The CDR3 region is CASTRGGVRQFF. CDR3 coding DNA: TGTGCCAGCACCAGGGGAGGGGTCCGTCAGTTCTTC.

V gene TRBV7-2 combines with J gene TRBJ2-3; D not certain. Germline V gene data show CDR1 as SGHTA and CDR2 as FQGNSA. V lost 11 bases and J lost 11, with 14 bases in between. The CDR3 loop spans 10 amino acids. The chain's CDR3 is CAVGLFEQYF. For the CDR3, the DNA is TGTGCCGTCGGCCTATTTGAGCAGTATTTT.

This clonotype came up a few times. The genes are TRBV20-1 and TRBJ2-7; TRBD2 agrees at 7 bases. Trimming cost V 4 bases and J 1 base; bases outside gene matches: 19. The CDR3 has 18 residues. The germline gives CDR1 DFQATT, CDR2 SNEGSKA (reference sequence). CDR3 DNA sequence: TGCAGTGCTACCGACCCTAAATCTAGCGGAGGGAATTCCTACGAGCAGTACTTC. Amino acids: CSATDPKSSGGNSYEQYF.

This clonotype was counted only a few times. The chain recombines TRBV5-1 with TRBJ1-4, with D possibly TRBD1 on 5 matching bases. This CDR3 contains 14 residues. Germline V gene data show CDR1 as SGHRS and CDR2 as YFSETQ. V was cut by 4 bases and J by 8 bases, with 15 bases left in between. The CDR3 nucleotides read TGCGCCAGCAGCCCATCCGGGGGAGGGGAAAAACTGTTTTTT. It encodes CASSPSGGGEKLFF.